These 21 T cell receptor beta chains were all obtained from the same sample, sequenced in a study of beta chain features in type 1 diabetes. The whole isolated RNA underwent reverse transcription, so sequencing captured expressed TCRB transcripts. Method: immunoSEQ multiplex PCR; TCRdb's copy keeps in-frame clones and lacks some. Here the sample spans about 930,000 clones, roughly a sixth being singletons. The sample consisted of naive CD4+ T cells from blood. The receptor set was obtained from a woman aged 18-29 years in good health.

This clone was counted between two and nine times. V gene TRBV28 combines with J gene TRBJ2-2; 7 bases match TRBD2. The V and J ends lost 9 bases and 7 bases, in that order; junction bases with no gene match: 11. CDR1 is MDHEN and CDR2 is SYDVKM in the germline V gene. The CDR3 has 14 amino acids. The CDR3 reads CASAWGTTHGELFF. CDR3 sequence (DNA): TGTGCCAGTGCATGGGGGACTACCCACGGGGAGCTGTTTTTT.

This clone has just a few counts. This chain connects TRBV19 to TRBJ1-2; D gene unclear. Trimming stripped 2 bases from V and 3 bases from J, with 7 bases between. CDR3 length: 13 amino acids. Germline V gene lookup returns CDR1 LNHDA and CDR2 SQIVND (reference sequence). The CDR3 DNA reads as TGTGCCAGTAGTATAAGTTCTTACTATGGCTACACCTTC. Its protein is CASSISSYYGYTF.

As to this clone: The identical CDR3 is also encoded by other nucleotide sequences in the sample. The J gene is TRBJ2-1, the V gene TRBV7-2, with TRBD2 identical over 12 bases. With V trimmed by 5 bases and J by 4 bases, 3 bases remained unmatched. The germline V gene has CDR1 SGHTA and CDR2 FQGNSA. CDR3 length equals 15 residues. The CDR3 region is CASSTTSGGYNEQFF. The CDR3 DNA is TGTGCCAGCAGCACAACTAGCGGGGGGTACAATGAGCAGTTCTTC.

This clone was detected a few times. The DNA of the CDR3 is TGTGCCAGTAGTATAGATCACGGGACAAATAGCAATCAGCCCCAGCATTTT. Translated, it gives CASSIDHGTNSNQPQHF. V gene TRBV19 combines with J gene TRBJ1-5, with D perhaps matching TRBD1 (6 bases). The germline CDR1 and CDR2 sequences are LNHDA and SQIVND (reference sequence). Trimming removed 0 bases from V and 0 bases from J, with 12 bases in between. The length of the CDR3 is 17 residues.

The chain carries TRBV19 and TRBJ2-6; D remains unclear. Germline lookup yields CDR1 LNHDA and CDR2 SQIVND (reference sequence). This CDR3 is built from 16 residues. The germline V and J ends were trimmed by 8 bases and 1 base, with 15 bases remaining between them. CDR3 in amino acids: CASEPSDRSGANVLTF. The CDR3 DNA follows: TGTGCCAGTGAGCCCTCCGACCGGTCTGGGGCCAACGTCCTGACTTTC. Based on the CDR3 plus reference TRBV19 and TRBJ2-6, the full variable domain is DGGITQSPKYLFRKEGQNVTLSCEQNLNHDAMYWYRQDPGQGLRLIYYSQIVNDFQKGDIAEGYSVSREKKESFPLTVTSAQKNPTAFYLCASEPSDRSGANVLTFGAGSRLTVL.

This clone was counted between two and nine times. The chain combines TRBV28 with TRBJ1-5, with 7 nucleotides matching TRBD1. CDR1 is MDHEN and CDR2 is SYDVKM in the germline V gene. Unmatched junction bases numbered 7, after V lost 6 bases and J lost 2 bases. This CDR3 is 15 amino acids long. In nucleotides, the CDR3 is TGTGCCAGCAGGCCAGGGGGTAGTGGCAATCAGCCCCAGCATTTT. Its translation: CASRPGGSGNQPQHF.

V is TRBV19 and J is TRBJ2-7, with D possibly matching TRBD1 (6 bases). V was cut by 5 bases and J by 0 bases, with 17 bases left in between. Germline V gives CDR1 LNHDA, CDR2 SQIVND (reference sequence). This CDR3 is 16 amino acids long. The CDR3 sequence is CASSGTGTPLSYEQYF. For the CDR3, the DNA is TGTGCCAGTAGTGGAACCGGGACACCCCTCTCCTACGAGCAGTACTTC. The complete variable domain, with remaining parts taken from reference TRBV19 and TRBJ2-7, reads DGGITQSPKYLFRKEGQNVTLSCEQNLNHDAMYWYRQDPGQGLRLIYYSQIVNDFQKGDIAEGYSVSREKKESFPLTVTSAQKNPTAFYLCASSGTGTPLSYEQYFGPGTRLTVT.

The rearrangement joins TRBV11-1 to TRBJ2-7; D possibly corresponds to TRBD1 (6 bases). Germline CDR1 is SGHAT and CDR2 is FQDESV (reference sequence). This CDR3 comprises 15 residues. Trimming left V 2 bases short and J 0 bases short, with 11 bases between. The CDR3 protein is CASSLRQVFSYEQYF. The DNA for the CDR3 is TGTGCCAGCAGCTTAAGACAGGTCTTCTCCTACGAGCAGTACTTC.

This clone was seen only a few times. J is TRBJ2-7 and V is TRBV15, with a possible D match to TRBD2 (5 bases). The CDR3 consists of 15 residues. Trimming stripped 0 bases from V and 3 bases from J, with 12 bases between. From germline, CDR1 is LNHNV and CDR2 YYDKDF (reference sequence). The CDR3 DNA sequence: TGTGCCACCAGCAGAGACACGGGATCCGGCTACGAGCAGTACTTC. This translates into CATSRDTGSGYEQYF.

This clone came up a few times. The genes are TRBV28 and TRBJ2-7, with 9 bases matching TRBD1. The germline V gene has CDR1 MDHEN and CDR2 SYDVKM. The CDR3 runs 12 residues. CDR3 DNA sequence: TGTTCTCGGGACAGGGACTCCTACGAGCAGTACTTC. This codes for CSRDRDSYEQYF.

This clone was seen a few times. The chain's CDR3 is CASSYSVASDTQYF. The CDR3 DNA reads as TGTGCCAGCAGTTACTCGGTGGCATCAGATACGCAGTATTTT. This chain uses TRBV6-6 with TRBJ2-3; D is undetermined. The CDR3 has 14 amino acids. The germline CDR1 and CDR2 sequences are MNHNY and SVGAGI (reference sequence). V shed 0 bases and J shed 4 bases, with 8 bases lying between them.

This clone occurred a few times. This chain links TRBV28 with TRBJ2-7; 9 bases are a match to TRBD1. J gave up 4 bases and V 2 bases, and 6 bases lay outside the gene matches. The CDR3 sequence is 15 residues long. Germline V gene lookup returns CDR1 MDHEN and CDR2 SYDVKM. CDR3 coding DNA: TGTGCCAGCAGTTTAGCCGGGACAGGGAGGTACGAGCAGTACTTC. Its translation is CASSLAGTGRYEQYF.

CDR3 sequence: CASSGGEGYEQYF. The CDR3 DNA is TGTGCCAGCAGTGGGGGTGAGGGCTACGAGCAGTACTTC. The V gene is TRBV6-6, the J gene TRBJ2-7; either TRBD1 or TRBD2 may supply D (5 bases each). CDR1 and CDR2 (germline): MNHNY, SVGAGI (reference sequence). The CDR3 runs to 13 residues. The ends were cut back, 5 bases at V and 3 bases at J, with 11 bases in the middle.

The V and J genes are TRBV6-5 and TRBJ2-4; tentative D call: TRBD1 (6 bases). V lost 4 bases and J lost 0, with 13 bases in between. The CDR3 runs 16 residues. Looked up from germline, CDR1 is MNHEY and CDR2 is SVGAGI. The CDR3 bases are TGTGCCAGCAGTTTCTCGACAGGCCTAGCCAAAAACATTCAGTACTTC. It translates to CASSFSTGLAKNIQYF.

In this sample, this clone turned up a few times. The chain has TRBV28 and TRBJ2-2; D might be TRBD2 (5 bases). Germline V gene data show CDR1 as MDHEN and CDR2 as SYDVKM. The CDR3 is made up of 15 amino acids. The V gene lost 3 bases and the J gene lost 7 bases, with 15 bases spanning the gap. The CDR3 sequence is CASSFRTRIGGELFF. The CDR3 DNA reads TGTGCCAGCAGTTTCCGCACTAGGATCGGCGGGGAGCTGTTTTTT.

Only a few counts were recorded for this clone. The chain has TRBV7-9 and TRBJ1-1; possibly TRBD1 for D (5 bases). Germline CDR1 and CDR2: SEHNR and FQNEAQ (reference sequence). Deletions cut 1 base from V and 0 bases from J, with 9 bases between. CDR3 length equals 15 residues. For the CDR3, the DNA is TGTGCCAGCAGCTTAGAGGGGCTCATGAACACTGAAGCTTTCTTT. Translation gives CASSLEGLMNTEAFF.

The rearrangement links TRBV6-5 to TRBJ2-7; 13 bases are shared with TRBD2. The CDR3 length is 16 residues. Germline lookup yields CDR1 MNHEY and CDR2 SVGAGI. With V trimmed by 2 bases and J by 6 bases, 7 bases remained unmatched. The chain's CDR3 is CASSYKLGLAGSEQYF. The DNA for the CDR3 is TGTGCCAGCAGTTACAAGTTGGGACTAGCGGGAAGCGAGCAGTACTTC.

A few counts support this clone. The V and J genes are TRBV19 and TRBJ2-2; D is unclear. V lost 8 bases and J 5 bases, leaving 3 bases between the germline ends. Germline V lookup: CDR1 LNHDA, CDR2 SQIVND (reference sequence). The CDR3 is 10 amino acids. CDR3 residues: CASGTGELFF. The CDR3, as DNA: TGTGCCAGTGGTACCGGGGAGCTGTTTTTT.

This clone has only a few counts. V and J are TRBV9 and TRBJ1-2; D is uncertain. This CDR3 region has 14 residues. Between the trimmed V and J ends, which lost 4 bases and 3 bases, there was a span of 13 bases. CDR1 is SGDLS and CDR2 is YYNGEE in the germline V gene. The CDR3 sequence: CASSPLPGDYGYTF. DNA of the CDR3: TGTGCCAGCAGCCCGCTACCAGGCGACTATGGCTACACCTTC.

This clone occurred a few times. The genes are TRBV7-2 and TRBJ2-1, with D tentatively TRBD1 (6 bases). This CDR3 contains 14 residues. V shed 1 base and J shed 12 bases, with 16 bases lying between them. Germline V gene sequence: CDR1 SGHTA, CDR2 FQGNSA. CDR3 coding DNA: TGTGCCAGCAGCTTAGTGGGCAGTCCACAGGGGCAGTTCTTC. This gives the protein CASSLVGSPQGQFF.

The V gene is TRBV12-5, the J gene TRBJ2-6; possible D gene TRBD2, 6 bases. The V end was cut by 4 bases, the J end by 0 bases, with 13 bases between. This CDR3 is 17 amino acids long. Germline loops: CDR1 LGHNT, CDR2 FRNRAP. For the CDR3, the DNA is TGTGCTAGTGGTTCTAGACTAGTCTACTCTGGGGCCAACGTCCTGACTTTC. This encodes CASGSRLVYSGANVLTF.